A single T cell receptor beta chain is shown here with its context. V was pared by 4 bases and J by 1 base, with 20 bases between. Germline V gene lookup returns CDR1 LNHDA and CDR2 SQIVND (reference sequence). CDR3 length: 18 amino acids. This entry is derived from a study of blood T cell repertoires in COVID-19. Across the whole study: Nucleic acid was either cDNA or gDNA, and it came from T cells, B-cell-depleted T cells, or PBMCs.

In the authors' workflow: Amplification of reference gene primers provided the estimated nucleated cell counts. Assay used: immunoSEQ multiplex PCR; TCRdb lists only in-frame clones, some missing. V and J calls plus clone size are reproduced from that table; the DNA served to infer D and trimming. Of hundreds of thousands of clones listed, about nine tenths are singletons. The specimen was PBMCs or T cells enriched from blood (not recorded which). The sequence came from a man aged 55 to 69 who had recovered from COVID-19. The rearrangement uses TRBV19 and TRBJ1-5; D might be TRBD1 (5 bases). The CDR3 loop reads CASSTTTRGHLSNQPQHF. CDR3 coding DNA: TGTGCCAGTAGTACCACAACAAGAGGACACTTAAGCAATCAGCCCCAGCATTTT.